These T cell receptor beta chains were read from a single sample in a study of blood T cell repertoires in COVID-19. Method: immunoSEQ multiplex PCR; TCRdb's copy keeps in-frame clones and lacks some. The table lists about 110,000 clones, around 78% of them singletons, with approximately 18% in the top ten. Source material: peripheral blood. Receptors were obtained from a woman aged 60-70 years with acute or convalescent COVID-19. Each CDR3 is given with its conserved first and last residue. A D gene is named only where the DNA matches it firmly. The size of a clone is reported for some rows only, either as once, few or many, or as a class for expanded clones.

>TRBV7-2|.|TRBJ1-1|once
CASSFGPLTGDNTEAFF
TGTGCCAGCAGCTTTGGACCACTGACAGGAGATAACACTGAAGCTTTCTTT
>TRBV6-5|.|TRBJ2-6|.
CASRDTRSGANVLTF
TGTGCCAGCCGGGACACCCGCTCTGGGGCCAACGTCCTGACTTTC
>TRBV5-1|.|TRBJ2-5|once
CASSLAPGYQETQYF
TGCGCCAGCAGCTTGGCCCCGGGGTACCAAGAGACCCAGTACTTC
>TRBV7-6|TRBD2|TRBJ2-1|.
CASSLRSSGDHEQFF
TGTGCCAGCAGCTTAAGGTCTAGCGGGGATCATGAGCAGTTCTTC
>TRBV25-1|TRBD2|TRBJ2-5|.
CASSSGTSGVRETQYF
TGTGCCAGCAGTTCCGGGACTAGCGGGGTGCGGGAGACCCAGTACTTC
>TRBV25-1|.|TRBJ2-3|.
CATRTYTDTQYF
TGTGCCACCCGGACATACACAGATACGCAGTATTTT
>TRBV15|TRBD2|TRBJ2-7|.
CATSRALAGDYEQYF
TGTGCCACCAGCAGAGCACTAGCGGGTGACTACGAGCAGTACTTC
>TRBV6-5|.|TRBJ1-2|.
CASRAGEIFGYTF
TGTGCCAGCCGGGCGGGGGAGATTTTTGGCTACACCTTC
>TRBV9|TRBD1|TRBJ1-3|few
CASSVLSGGIGNTIYF
TGTGCCAGCAGCGTATTGTCAGGGGGTATCGGAAACACCATATATTTT
>TRBV29-1|.|TRBJ1-2|few
CSVVLRGRGYGYTF
TGCAGCGTTGTCCTTCGGGGCAGGGGCTATGGCTACACCTTC
>TRBV28|.|TRBJ1-1|few
CASSPSGTVNTEAFF
TGTGCCAGCAGTCCTTCCGGGACTGTGAACACTGAAGCTTTCTTT
>TRBV5-1|.|TRBJ2-7|.
CASSLGQGWDEQYF
TGCGCCAGCAGCTTGGGGCAGGGTTGGGACGAGCAGTACTTC
>TRBV19|.|TRBJ1-1|.
CASKVLREGSTEAFF
TGTGCCAGTAAGGTACTCAGGGAGGGGAGCACTGAAGCTTTCTTT
>TRBV7-3|.|TRBJ1-1|.
CASSFSGSNTEAFF
TGTGCCAGCAGCTTCAGTGGCTCGAACACTGAAGCTTTCTTT
>TRBV7-3|TRBD1|TRBJ1-1|few
CASSPGDRGGAFF
TGTGCCAGCAGCCCGGGGGACAGGGGCGGGGCTTTCTTT
>TRBV6-5|TRBD1|TRBJ1-1|.
CASGAGGLGNTEAFF
TGTGCCAGCGGGGCAGGGGGCTTGGGGAACACTGAAGCTTTCTTT
>TRBV9|.|TRBJ1-6|.
CASSSQSRVVGSPLHF
TGTGCCAGCTCAAGCCAAAGCCGGGTCGTAGGTTCACCCCTCCACTTT
>TRBV5-1|TRBD1|TRBJ2-7|.
CASREGQGIPEQYF
TGCGCCAGCAGAGAGGGACAGGGGATCCCCGAGCAGTACTTC
>TRBV28|.|TRBJ1-1|.
CASSPDPPRDTEAFF
TGTGCCAGCAGCCCAGACCCACCCCGGGACACTGAAGCTTTCTTT
>TRBV20-1|TRBD2|TRBJ2-7|.
CSASSSGGYEQYF
TGCAGTGCTAGTAGTAGCGGGGGCTACGAGCAGTACTTC
>TRBV5-1|TRBD1|TRBJ1-1|.
CASSRGQLNTEAFF
TGCGCCAGCAGCCGGGGACAGCTGAACACTGAAGCTTTCTTT
>TRBV7-2|.|TRBJ1-2|.
CASSPQQGYGYTF
TGTGCCAGCAGTCCGCAACAGGGCTATGGCTACACCTTC
>TRBV28|.|TRBJ1-2|.
CASSYREYGYTF
TGTGCCAGCAGTTACCGGGAGTATGGCTACACCTTC
>TRBV7-3|.|TRBJ1-2|.
CASSPQGGSYGYTF
TGTGCCAGCAGCCCTCAGGGAGGGTCTTATGGCTACACCTTC
>TRBV18|.|TRBJ1-2|.
CASSPDSNYGYTF
TGTGCCAGCTCTCCCGACAGTAACTATGGCTACACCTTC
>TRBV11-3|.|TRBJ2-1|.
CASSLAGRTYNEQFF
TGTGCCAGCAGCTTGGCGGGGAGGACCTACAATGAGCAGTTCTTC
>TRBV27|TRBD1|TRBJ1-2|once
CASSNRQGGYGYTF
TGTGCCAGCAGTAATAGACAGGGAGGTTATGGCTACACCTTC
>TRBV5-1|TRBD1|TRBJ1-1|.
CASSLRGQGLTEAFF
TGCGCCAGCAGCTTGAGGGGACAGGGTTTGACTGAAGCTTTCTTT
>TRBV3-1/TRBV3-2|TRBD1|TRBJ1-1|.
CASSQEQGYTEAFF
TGTGCCAGCAGCCAAGAACAGGGGTACACTGAAGCTTTCTTT
>TRBV7-2|TRBD1|TRBJ2-7|once
CASRRNRDSYEQYF
TGTGCCAGCAGACGCAACCGGGACAGCTACGAGCAGTACTTC
>TRBV24-1|.|TRBJ1-1|.
CATRQQLMNTEAFF
TGTGCCACCCGACAACAGCTCATGAACACTGAAGCTTTCTTT
>TRBV5-1|.|TRBJ2-2|.
CASSRPRAGGAGELFF
TGCGCCAGCAGCCGACCCCGGGCTGGAGGGGCCGGGGAGCTGTTTTTT
>TRBV2|.|TRBJ1-5|.
CASSTHPQPQHF
TGTGCCAGCAGCACTCACCCTCAGCCCCAGCATTTT
>TRBV28|TRBD1|TRBJ2-1|.
CASADRSYNEQFF
TGTGCCAGCGCGGACAGGTCCTACAATGAGCAGTTCTTC
>TRBV5-1|.|TRBJ2-7|.
CASSPSQGRNEQYF
TGCGCCAGCAGTCCCTCCCAGGGTCGAAACGAGCAGTACTTC
>TRBV6-2/TRBV6-3|.|TRBJ2-4|.
CASSYGENGDEYF
TGTGCCAGCAGTTACGGGGAGAATGGCGACGAGTACTTC
>TRBV18|.|TRBJ1-6|.
CASTTGLLSGSPLHF
TGTGCCAGCACAACAGGGCTTTTATCTGGCTCACCCCTCCACTTT
>TRBV18|.|TRBJ2-7|.
CASSPLRVEQYF
TGTGCCAGCTCACCTCTGCGGGTCGAGCAGTACTTC
>TRBV7-9|.|TRBJ1-1|.
CASSPQFTEAFF
TGTGCCAGCAGCCCCCAGTTTACTGAAGCTTTCTTT
>TRBV7-2|.|TRBJ1-5|.
CASSPPRRPGGSNQPQHF
TGTGCCAGCAGCCCCCCTCGAAGACCGGGAGGGAGCAATCAGCCCCAGCATTTT
>TRBV10-3|TRBD1|TRBJ2-7|.
CAISGTGETLWEQYF
TGTGCCATCAGTGGGACAGGAGAGACCCTTTGGGAGCAGTACTTC
>TRBV11-2|TRBD2|TRBJ2-3|.
CASSLGLAGGTDTQYF
TGTGCCAGCAGCCTGGGACTAGCGGGAGGCACAGATACGCAGTATTTT
>TRBV30|.|TRBJ1-5|.
CAWSQTGINQPQHF
TGTGCCTGGAGTCAGACGGGGATCAATCAGCCCCAGCATTTT
>TRBV6-6|TRBD2|TRBJ2-1|.
CASSGLAGGNEQFF
TGTGCCAGCAGCGGACTAGCGGGGGGGAATGAGCAGTTCTTC
>TRBV11-3|TRBD2|TRBJ2-1|.
CASSLGGGGYNEQFF
TGTGCCAGCAGCCTCGGTGGGGGAGGGTACAATGAGCAGTTCTTC
>TRBV12-5|.|TRBJ1-1|.
CASGGPRRTEAFF
TGTGCTAGTGGGGGCCCCCGACGGACTGAAGCTTTCTTT
>TRBV7-3|.|TRBJ1-2|few
CASSLEGGRANYGYTF
TGTGCCAGCAGCTTAGAGGGAGGGAGAGCTAACTATGGCTACACCTTC
>TRBV15|.|TRBJ2-3|few
CATSSGGSADTQYF
TGTGCCACCAGCAGTGGTGGTAGCGCAGATACGCAGTATTTT
>TRBV30|TRBD1|TRBJ2-7|.
CAGSLGTGRGGEQYF
TGTGCCGGGAGCCTAGGGACAGGGCGAGGGGGGGAGCAGTACTTC
>TRBV5-4|.|TRBJ2-1|.
CASSVPRTVGNEQFF
TGTGCCAGCAGCGTACCGCGGACAGTCGGCAATGAGCAGTTCTTC
>TRBV28|.|TRBJ1-2|.
CASSLSRGFRGGYTF
TGTGCCAGCAGTTTAAGTAGGGGCTTCCGTGGGGGCTACACCTTC
>TRBV2|.|TRBJ1-1|.
CASSVSGTEAFF
TGTGCCAGCAGTGTATCAGGGACTGAAGCTTTCTTT
>TRBV19|TRBD1|TRBJ2-7|.
CASSKDGTGGPSLYEQYF
TGTGCCAGTAGTAAGGATGGGACAGGGGGCCCGAGTCTATACGAGCAGTACTTC